This T cell receptor beta chain is drawn from a study of post-analysis software for immune sequencing data (dated by TCRdb to the mid-2010s). Turning to the overall study: Recorded disease courses included relapsing-remitting, secondary progressive and progressive-relapsing multiple sclerosis, with some patients lacking subtype annotation. The multiple sclerosis patient repertoires were compared with around ten previously published healthy control repertoires from donors aged roughly 6 to 27 years. A subset of samples was prepared in parallel using single-end sample barcoding, then pooled and co-amplified after Illumina adapter ligation.

With respect to this clonotype: Its antigen is not yet known. No quality values exist for individual bases; no much larger clone is one base distant.

Overall results and qualifications from the work: Direct clustering with F measure revealed strong co-clustering of samples prepared in the same batch, which led to a batch-effect correction. Normalized Chao1 diversity was significantly lower in multiple sclerosis patients than controls, suggesting substantial peripheral T-cell clonal expansion. Significantly higher frequencies in patients than in controls were found for about 5 TRBV segments, including TRBV5-6, TRBV5-1 and TRBV20-1. The control group was slightly older than the multiple sclerosis patient group.

Including the terminal cysteine and phenylalanine, the CDR3 comprises 13 residues. Just CDR3 DNA is preserved here, 39 bases in frame from base 1. At the junction V is shortened by 5 bases and J by 8 bases, with 15 bases in between. To prepare the library, PCR was applied. Sequencing used an Illumina HiSeq 2500. To reduce PCR and sequencing biases, unique molecular identifiers were built into the TCR beta cDNA libraries. Per 1 to 10 million input T cells, 500,000 or so cDNA molecules were obtained, such that each molecule approximated one T cell. The same protocol used for the earlier healthy control dataset was applied to prepare and sequence the patient libraries. Within a given batch, samples were prepared together, multiplexed and sequenced on the same HiSeq lane. Under the source paper's analysis protocol: Raw barcoded reads were processed with MIGEC, and single-read molecular identifier groups were discarded before consensus assembly and CDR3 extraction. VDJtools was used for post-analysis of the clonotype tables, with diversity normalized by down-sampling every dataset to the smallest sample size. To correct batch-related cross-sample contamination, repertoire overlap clustering matched CDR3 amino acid sequences but not nucleotide sequences. TCRdb applied fastp at Q25 and MiXCR to the public reads, then kept only in-frame beta chains. Each CDR3 protein appears once, grouped with its most common genes and DNA. For this entry, the V and J calls and clone size follow TCRdb and not the study's own pipeline. The sample table lists hundreds of thousands of distinct CDR3 sequences, 40% to 50% of them with a count of one. The ten top clones hold 1.7% of the sample.

To demonstrate the VDJtools post-analysis software, TCR beta repertoires were profiled from the peripheral blood of more than ten young patients with multiple sclerosis. Multiple sclerosis patients were children and adolescents aged about 6 to 16 years. The sequence was collected from a girl under 18 with multiple sclerosis. The chain is made from TRBV12-3 or TRBV12-4 and TRBJ1-2; possibly the D gene is TRBD1, per 6 matching bases. The sequenced material came from blood. The CDR3 amino acid sequence is: CASSAYGGLGYTF. In nucleotides, the sequence is TGTGCCAGCAGTGCCTATGGGGGGCTCGGCTACACCTTC.